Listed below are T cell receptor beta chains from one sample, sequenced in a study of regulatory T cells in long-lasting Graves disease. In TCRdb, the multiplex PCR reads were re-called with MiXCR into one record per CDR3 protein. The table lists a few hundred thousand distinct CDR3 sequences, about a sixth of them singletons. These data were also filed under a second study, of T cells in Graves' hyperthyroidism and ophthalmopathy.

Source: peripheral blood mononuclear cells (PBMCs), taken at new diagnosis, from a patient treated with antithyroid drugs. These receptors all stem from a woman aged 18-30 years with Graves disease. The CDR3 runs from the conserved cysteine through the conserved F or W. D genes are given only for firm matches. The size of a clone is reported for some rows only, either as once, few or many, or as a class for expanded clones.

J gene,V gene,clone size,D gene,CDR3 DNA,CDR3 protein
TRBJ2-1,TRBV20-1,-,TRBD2,TGCAGTGCTAGCCTTCTAGCGGGCTACAATGAGCAGTTCTTC,CSASLLAGYNEQFF
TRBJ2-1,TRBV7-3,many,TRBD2,TGTGCCAGCAGCTTAAGACTAGCGGGAGCCAATGAGCAGTTCTTC,CASSLRLAGANEQFF
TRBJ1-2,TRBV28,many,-,TGTGCCAGCAGTTTTGTGATATCCGGACGTGGCAGGACCCATAACTATGGCTACACCTTC,CASSFVISGRGRTHNYGYTF
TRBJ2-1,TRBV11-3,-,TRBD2,TGTGCCAGCAGCTGGGGACTAGCGGGAGCTCTGGGCAATGAGCAGTTCTTC,CASSWGLAGALGNEQFF
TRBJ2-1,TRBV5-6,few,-,TGTGCCAGCAGCTTGGGGCTTAGGACTAATGACTATGAGCAGTTCTTC,CASSLGLRTNDYEQFF
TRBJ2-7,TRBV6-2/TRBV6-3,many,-,TGTGCCAGCAGTTACGGGGTAGCCTACGAGCAGTACTTC,CASSYGVAYEQYF
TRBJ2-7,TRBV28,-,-,TGTGCCAGCAGCCAGGGCGCGGGCCTCCTGAACTCCTACGAGCAGTACTTC,CASSQGAGLLNSYEQYF
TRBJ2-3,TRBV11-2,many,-,TGTGCCAGCAGGCATACCACAGGTACGCAGTATTTT,CASRHTTGTQYF
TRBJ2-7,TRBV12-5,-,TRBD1,TGTGCTAGTGGTCTCAACGTAGGGACAGGGACCTACGAGCAGTACTTC,CASGLNVGTGTYEQYF
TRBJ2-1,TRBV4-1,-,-,TGCGCCAGCAGCCAGAGTTTAGGATCCTACAATGAGCAGTTCTTC,CASSQSLGSYNEQFF
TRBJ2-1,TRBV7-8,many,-,TGTGCCAGCAGCTTATCAATTGGCGGAGCAGGGAATGAGCAGTTCTTC,CASSLSIGGAGNEQFF
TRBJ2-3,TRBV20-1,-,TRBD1,TGCAGTGCTAGCCAACAGGGGACCACAGATACGCAGTATTTT,CSASQQGTTDTQYF
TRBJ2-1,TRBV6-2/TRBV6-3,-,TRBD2,TGTGCCAGCAGTCTATATGGACTAGGTTTCTACAATGAGCAGTTCTTC,CASSLYGLGFYNEQFF
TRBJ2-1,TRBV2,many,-,TGTGCCAGCAGTAGGGAATACAATGAGCAGTTCTTC,CASSREYNEQFF
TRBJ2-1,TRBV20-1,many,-,TGCAGTGCCCTCGGCGCGGTAAAAGACGAGCAGTTCTTC,CSALGAVKDEQFF
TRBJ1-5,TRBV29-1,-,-,TGCAGCGTTAAACAGGGAGGGGATCAGCCCCAGCATTTT,CSVKQGGDQPQHF
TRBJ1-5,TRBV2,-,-,TGTGCCAGCCAAAGACTGACAGAGGACCAGCCCCAGCATTTT,CASQRLTEDQPQHF
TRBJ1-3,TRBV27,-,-,TGTGCCAGCTACTCACTCGGGGGTGGCACTGGAAACACCATATATTTT,CASYSLGGGTGNTIYF
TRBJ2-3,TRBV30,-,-,TGTGCCTGGAGTCACAGTCGGAATACGCAGTATTTT,CAWSHSRNTQYF
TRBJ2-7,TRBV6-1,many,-,TGTGCCAGCATAGACGCAGTCCAGAACGAGCAGTACTTC,CASIDAVQNEQYF
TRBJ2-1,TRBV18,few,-,TGTGCCAGCTCACCAGAAACCCGGATCTACAATGAGCAGTTCTTC,CASSPETRIYNEQFF
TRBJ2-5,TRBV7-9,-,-,TGTGCCAGCAGCTTTTGGCCCCAAGAGACCCAGTACTTC,CASSFWPQETQYF
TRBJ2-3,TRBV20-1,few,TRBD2,TGCAGTGCCGGGGGGTTAGGAGAGAACACAGATACGCAGTATTTT,CSAGGLGENTDTQYF
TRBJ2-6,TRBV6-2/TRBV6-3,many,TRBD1,TGTGCCAGCAGTTACGCAGGGGGATCTGGGGCCAACGTCCTGACTTTC,CASSYAGGSGANVLTF
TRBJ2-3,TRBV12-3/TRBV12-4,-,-,TGTGCCAGCAGCCCCAGACACGAAGCCACAGATACGCAGTATTTT,CASSPRHEATDTQYF
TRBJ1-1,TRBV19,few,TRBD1,TGTGCCAACTGCCCCGGGACAGGGGGCGCAATAGGGACTGAAGCTTTCTTT,CANCPGTGGAIGTEAFF
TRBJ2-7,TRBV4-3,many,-,TGCGCCAGCAGCCAGGAAGCTAGGTACGAGCAGTACTTC,CASSQEARYEQYF
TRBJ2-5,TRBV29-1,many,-,TGCAGCGTCCTTGGTGGGCGGGGTGGTGCAGAGACCCAGTACTTC,CSVLGGRGGAETQYF
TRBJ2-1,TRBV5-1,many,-,TGCGCCAGCAGCTTGGTAGGGGGGGCCGGCTACAATGAGCAGTTCTTC,CASSLVGGAGYNEQFF
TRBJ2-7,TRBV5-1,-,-,TGCGCCAGCAGCCTGAACCGACTAGTCGAGCAGTACTTC,CASSLNRLVEQYF
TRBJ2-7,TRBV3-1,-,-,TGTGCCGGCAGCCAAGTGTTAGCCTCCTACGAGCAGTACTTC,CAGSQVLASYEQYF
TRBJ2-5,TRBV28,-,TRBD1,TGTGCCAGCAGAAGCCCCGGGACAGGGAAAGAGACCCAGTACTTC,CASRSPGTGKETQYF
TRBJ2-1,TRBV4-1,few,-,TGCGCCAGCAGCCAAGGTCCGGAGGGGACCTACAATGAGCAGTTCTTC,CASSQGPEGTYNEQFF
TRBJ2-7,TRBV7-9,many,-,TGTGCCAGCAGAGGGGACACCTCCTACGAGCAGTACTTC,CASRGDTSYEQYF
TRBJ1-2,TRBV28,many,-,TGTGCCAGCACCAAACAACTCGGCTATGGCTACACCTTC,CASTKQLGYGYTF
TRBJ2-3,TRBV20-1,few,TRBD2,TGCAGTGCTAGATTAGCGGGAGATGTCACAGATACGCAGTATTTT,CSARLAGDVTDTQYF
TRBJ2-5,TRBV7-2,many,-,TGTGCCAGCAGCGAATTAGGAGCCGGGACTTTAATGGAGACCCAGTACTTC,CASSELGAGTLMETQYF
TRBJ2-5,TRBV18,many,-,TGTGCCAGCTCAGACGGTCGACAAGAGACCCAGTACTTC,CASSDGRQETQYF
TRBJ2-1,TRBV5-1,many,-,TGCGCCAGCAGCTTCGACGGTCCCCGCAATGAGCAGTTCTTC,CASSFDGPRNEQFF
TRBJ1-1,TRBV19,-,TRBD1,TGTGCCAGTACGGGACAGGCGAACACTGAAGCTTTCTTT,CASTGQANTEAFF
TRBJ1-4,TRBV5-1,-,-,TGCGCCAGCAGCTTGGCGGGGGCAAAAGCAACTAATGAAAAACTGTTTTTT,CASSLAGAKATNEKLFF